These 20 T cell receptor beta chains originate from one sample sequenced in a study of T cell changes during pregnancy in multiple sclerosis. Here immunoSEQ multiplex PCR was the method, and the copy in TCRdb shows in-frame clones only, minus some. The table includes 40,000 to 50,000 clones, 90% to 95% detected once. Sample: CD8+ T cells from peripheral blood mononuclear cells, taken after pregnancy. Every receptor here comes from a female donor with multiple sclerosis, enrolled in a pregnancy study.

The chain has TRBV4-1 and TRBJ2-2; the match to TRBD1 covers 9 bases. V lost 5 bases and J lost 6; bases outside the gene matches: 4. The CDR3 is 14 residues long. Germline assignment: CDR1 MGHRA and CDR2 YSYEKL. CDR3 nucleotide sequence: TGCGCCAGCAGCTGGGGACAGGGTGCCGGGGAGCTGTTTTTT. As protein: CASSWGQGAGELFF.

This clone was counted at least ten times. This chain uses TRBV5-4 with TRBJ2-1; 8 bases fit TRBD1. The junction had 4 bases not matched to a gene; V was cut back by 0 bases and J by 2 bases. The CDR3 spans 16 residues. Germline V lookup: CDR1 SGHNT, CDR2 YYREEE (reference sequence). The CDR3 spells CASSLAGQVPYNEQFF. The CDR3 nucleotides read TGTGCCAGCAGCTTGGCGGGACAGGTACCCTACAATGAGCAGTTCTTC. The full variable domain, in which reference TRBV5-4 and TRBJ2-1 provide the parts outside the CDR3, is ETGVTQSPTHLIKTRGQQVTLRCSSQSGHNTVSWYQQALGQGPQFIFQYYREEENGRGNFPPRFSGLQFPNYSSELNVNALELDDSALYLCASSLAGQVPYNEQFFGPGTRLTVL.

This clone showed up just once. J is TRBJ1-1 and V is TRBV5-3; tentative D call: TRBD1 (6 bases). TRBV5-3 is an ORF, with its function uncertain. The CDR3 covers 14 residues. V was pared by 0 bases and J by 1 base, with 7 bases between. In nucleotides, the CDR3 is TGTGCCAGAAGCTTGGGGACAGCGAACACTGAAGCTTTCTTT. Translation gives CARSLGTANTEAFF.

CDR3 amino acids: CASSLVAGHEQYF. The CDR3 DNA is TGCGCCAGCAGCTTGGTCGCAGGCCACGAGCAGTACTTC. The genes are TRBV5-1 and TRBJ2-7; D is undetermined. Trimming stripped 0 bases from V and 5 bases from J, with 9 bases between. This CDR3 is 13 amino acids long. Per the germline V gene, CDR1 is SGHRS and CDR2 is YFSETQ.

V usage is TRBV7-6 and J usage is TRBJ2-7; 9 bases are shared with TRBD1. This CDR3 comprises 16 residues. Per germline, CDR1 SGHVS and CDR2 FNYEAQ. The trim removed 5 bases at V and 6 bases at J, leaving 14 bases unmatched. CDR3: CASSTGPGQGTGEQYF. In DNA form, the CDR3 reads TGTGCCAGCAGCACCGGTCCGGGACAGGGTACGGGCGAGCAGTACTTC.

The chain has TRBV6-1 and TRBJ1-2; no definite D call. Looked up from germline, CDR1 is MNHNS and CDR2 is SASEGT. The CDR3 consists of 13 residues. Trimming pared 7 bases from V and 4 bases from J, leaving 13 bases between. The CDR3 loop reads CASIGSAGYGYTF. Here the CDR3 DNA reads TGTGCCAGCATCGGCAGCGCGGGCTATGGCTACACCTTC.

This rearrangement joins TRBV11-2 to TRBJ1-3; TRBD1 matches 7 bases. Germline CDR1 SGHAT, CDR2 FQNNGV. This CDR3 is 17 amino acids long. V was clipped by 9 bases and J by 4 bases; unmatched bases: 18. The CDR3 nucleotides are TGTGCCAGTATGGGATTAGTGGGGACAGCTTTCGGAAACACCATATATTTT. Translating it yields CASMGLVGTAFGNTIYF.

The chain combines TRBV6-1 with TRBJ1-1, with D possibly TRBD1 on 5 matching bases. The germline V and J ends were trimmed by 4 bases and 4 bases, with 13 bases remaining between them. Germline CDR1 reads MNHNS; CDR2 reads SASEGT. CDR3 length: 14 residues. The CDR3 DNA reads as TGTGCCAGCAGTGCATGGGGGGTGGCCACTGAAGCTTTCTTT. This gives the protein CASSAWGVATEAFF.

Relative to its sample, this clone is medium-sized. The CDR3 nucleotides are TGCAGCGTTAAGGAGGACACTGAAGCTTTCTTT. Translating it yields CSVKEDTEAFF. The rearrangement joins TRBV29-1 to TRBJ1-1, with D unresolved. The length of the CDR3 is 11 residues. The ends were cut back, 5 bases at V and 3 bases at J, with 7 bases in the middle. Germline loops: CDR1 SQVTM, CDR2 ANQGSEA.

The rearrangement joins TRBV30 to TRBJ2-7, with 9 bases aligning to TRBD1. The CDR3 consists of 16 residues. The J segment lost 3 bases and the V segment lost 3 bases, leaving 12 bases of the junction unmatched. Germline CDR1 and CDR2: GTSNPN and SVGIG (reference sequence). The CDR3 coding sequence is TGTGCCTGGAGAGCCGGGACAGGGCTTCTACTCTACGAGCAGTACTTC. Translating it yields CAWRAGTGLLLYEQYF.

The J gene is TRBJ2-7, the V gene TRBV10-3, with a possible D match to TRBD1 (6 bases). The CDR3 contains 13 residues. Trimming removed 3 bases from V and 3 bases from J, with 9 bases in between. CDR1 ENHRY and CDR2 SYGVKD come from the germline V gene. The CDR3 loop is CAISDSGDYEQYF. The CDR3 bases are TGTGCCATCAGTGATTCAGGGGACTACGAGCAGTACTTC.

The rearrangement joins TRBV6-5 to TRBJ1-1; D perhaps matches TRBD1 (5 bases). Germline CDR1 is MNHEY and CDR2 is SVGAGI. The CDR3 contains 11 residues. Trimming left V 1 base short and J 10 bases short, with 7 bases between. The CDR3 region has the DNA TGTGCCAGCAGTTACTGGGGGGGAGCTTTCTTT. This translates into CASSYWGGAFF.

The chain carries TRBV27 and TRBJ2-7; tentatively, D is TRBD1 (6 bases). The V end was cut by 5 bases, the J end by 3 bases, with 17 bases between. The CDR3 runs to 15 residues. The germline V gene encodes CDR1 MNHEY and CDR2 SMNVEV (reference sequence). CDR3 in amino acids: CASSPSVRGFYEQYF. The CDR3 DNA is TGTGCCAGCAGTCCCTCCGTCAGGGGTTTCTACGAGCAGTACTTC.

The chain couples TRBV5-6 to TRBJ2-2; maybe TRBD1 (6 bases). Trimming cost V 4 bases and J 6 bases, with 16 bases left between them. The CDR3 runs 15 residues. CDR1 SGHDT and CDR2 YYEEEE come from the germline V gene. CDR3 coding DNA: TGTGCCAGCAGCGTCGTTACTCAGGGGCCCGGGGAGCTGTTTTTT. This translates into CASSVVTQGPGELFF.

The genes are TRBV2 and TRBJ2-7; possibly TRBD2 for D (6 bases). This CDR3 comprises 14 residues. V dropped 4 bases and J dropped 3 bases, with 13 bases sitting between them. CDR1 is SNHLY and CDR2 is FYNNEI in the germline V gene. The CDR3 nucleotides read TGTGCCAGCAGTGCGACTCAGGGAGGCTACGAGCAGTACTTC. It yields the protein CASSATQGGYEQYF.

CDR3 nucleotides: TGTGCCTGGACCGGAGGGACAGACACGTCTCTAAGGGCCAACGTCCTGACTTTC. Translating gives CAWTGGTDTSLRANVLTF. The rearrangement uses TRBV30 and TRBJ2-6; TRBD1 is a possible D gene (7 bases). The length of the CDR3 is 18 residues. V lost 4 bases and J lost 5, with 24 bases in between. CDR1 and CDR2 (germline): GTSNPN, SVGIG (reference sequence). The complete variable domain, with remaining parts taken from reference TRBV30 and TRBJ2-6, reads SQTIHQWPATLVQPVGSPLSLECTVEGTSNPNLYWYRQAAGRGLQLLFYSVGIGQISSEVPQNLSASRPQDRQFILSSKKLLLSDSGFYLCAWTGGTDTSLRANVLTFGAGSRLTVL.

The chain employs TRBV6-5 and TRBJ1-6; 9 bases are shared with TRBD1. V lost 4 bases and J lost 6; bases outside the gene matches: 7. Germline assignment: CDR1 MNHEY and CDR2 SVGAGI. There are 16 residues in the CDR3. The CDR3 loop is CASSLTGGEGNSPLHF. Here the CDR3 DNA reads TGTGCCAGCAGTTTAACAGGGGGCGAGGGTAATTCACCCCTCCACTTT.

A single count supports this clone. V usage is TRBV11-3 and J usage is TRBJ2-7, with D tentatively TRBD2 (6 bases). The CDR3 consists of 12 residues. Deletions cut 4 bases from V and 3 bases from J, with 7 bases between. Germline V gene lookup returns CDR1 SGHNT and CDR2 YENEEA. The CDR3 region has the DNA TGTGCCAGCAGCTCGGGGGACTACGAGCAGTACTTC. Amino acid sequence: CASSSGDYEQYF. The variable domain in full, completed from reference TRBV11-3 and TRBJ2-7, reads EAGVVQSPRYKIIEKKQPVAFWCNPISGHNTLYWYLQNLGQGPELLIRYENEEAVDDSQLPKDRFSAERLKGVDSTLKIQPAELGDSAVYLCASSSGDYEQYFGPGTRLTVT.

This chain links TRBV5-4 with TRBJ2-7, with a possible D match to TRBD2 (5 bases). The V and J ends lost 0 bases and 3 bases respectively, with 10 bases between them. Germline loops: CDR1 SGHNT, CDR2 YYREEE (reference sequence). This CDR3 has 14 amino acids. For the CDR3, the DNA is TGTGCCAGCAGCTTGGACCTGGGAGACTACGAGCAGTACTTC. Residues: CASSLDLGDYEQYF. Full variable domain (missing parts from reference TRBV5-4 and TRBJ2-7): ETGVTQSPTHLIKTRGQQVTLRCSSQSGHNTVSWYQQALGQGPQFIFQYYREEENGRGNFPPRFSGLQFPNYSSELNVNALELDDSALYLCASSLDLGDYEQYFGPGTRLTVT.

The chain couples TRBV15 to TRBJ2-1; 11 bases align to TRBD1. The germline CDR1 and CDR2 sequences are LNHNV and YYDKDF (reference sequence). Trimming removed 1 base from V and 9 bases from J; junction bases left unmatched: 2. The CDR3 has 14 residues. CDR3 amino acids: CATSRGTGGPEQFF. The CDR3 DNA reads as TGTGCCACCAGCAGAGGGACAGGGGGCCCTGAGCAGTTCTTC.